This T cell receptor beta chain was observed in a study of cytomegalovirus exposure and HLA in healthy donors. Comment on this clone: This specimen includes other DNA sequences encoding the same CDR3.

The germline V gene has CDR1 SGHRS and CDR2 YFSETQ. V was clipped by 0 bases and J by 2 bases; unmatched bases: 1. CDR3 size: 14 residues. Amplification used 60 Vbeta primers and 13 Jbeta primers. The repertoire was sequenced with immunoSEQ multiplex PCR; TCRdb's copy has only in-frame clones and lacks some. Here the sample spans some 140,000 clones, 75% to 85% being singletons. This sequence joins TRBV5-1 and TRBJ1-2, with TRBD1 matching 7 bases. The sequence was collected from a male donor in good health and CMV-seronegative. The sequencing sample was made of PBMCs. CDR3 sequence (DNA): TGCGCCAGCAGCTTGGGACAGGGCAACTATGGCTACACCTTC. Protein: CASSLGQGNYGYTF.